These 10 T cell receptor beta chains originate from one sample sequenced in a study of Ad26.COV2.S vaccination and SARS-CoV-2 variants. Sequencing used immunoSEQ multiplex PCR; TCRdb keeps in-frame clones, though not all of them. Of 410,000 or so clones listed, over 80% are singletons. Treatment in this sample: 15 to 20 received Ad26.COV2.S at low or high dose, single or two shots; a few received placebo; per-sample allocation not given. On day 63 after the first injection, vaccine and placebo recipients gave samples. The specimen comprised peripheral blood, sampled in a trial of Ad26.COV2.S vaccine versus placebo. The receptors shown here come from a person between 18 and 65 years old who received the Ad26.COV2.S COVID-19 vaccine or a placebo.

This chain connects TRBV19 to TRBJ2-7; no clear D gene. The CDR3 totals 15 residues. V was shortened by 1 base and J by 2 bases, with 12 bases between the two germline ends. Per the germline V gene, CDR1 is LNHDA and CDR2 is SQIVND (reference sequence). The CDR3 DNA reads as TGTGCCAGTAGTATAGGTTCCGGGTCGCCCTACGAGCAGTACTTC. Residues: CASSIGSGSPYEQYF.

The genes are TRBV4-1 and TRBJ2-2, with 12 bases aligning to TRBD2. The CDR3 contains 20 residues. Losses at the gene ends were 0 bases for V and 4 bases for J; bases not matched to a gene: 12. Germline CDR1 is MGHRA and CDR2 is YSYEKL. The CDR3 spells CASSQDPPSGGAPSTGELFF. The CDR3, as DNA: TGCGCCAGCAGCCAAGACCCCCCTAGCGGGGGGGCCCCGAGCACCGGGGAGCTGTTTTTT.

CDR3 bases: TGTGCCAGCAGCTTAGTCGGGGCAGGGGCCAACACCGGGGAGCTGTTTTTT. This translates into CASSLVGAGANTGELFF. The chain is built from TRBV7-6 and TRBJ2-2, with D possibly TRBD1 on 6 matching bases. Germline lookup yields CDR1 SGHVS and CDR2 FNYEAQ. The CDR3 loop spans 17 amino acids. V lost 1 base and J lost 2, with 14 bases in between.

The chain is built from TRBV28 and TRBJ1-5, with unresolved D. Germline assignment: CDR1 MDHEN and CDR2 SYDVKM. This CDR3 has 13 amino acids. Trimming took 6 bases from V and 3 from J, leaving 9 bases between them. The CDR3 bases are TGTGCCAGCAGCCCACCATTCAATCAGCCCCAGCATTTT. This encodes CASSPPFNQPQHF.

CDR3 amino acids: CARRIIVLGQYF. CDR3 sequence (DNA): TGTGCCAGACGGATTATCGTCCTGGGGCAGTACTTC. The V and J genes are TRBV11-3 and TRBJ2-7; the D is unclear. Trimming stripped 9 bases from V and 9 bases from J, with 18 bases between. The CDR3 contains 12 residues. From germline, CDR1 is SGHNT and CDR2 YENEEA.

The chain couples TRBV19 to TRBJ2-2; D is uncertain. The V gene lost 6 bases and the J gene lost 2 bases, with 13 bases spanning the gap. Germline CDR1 reads LNHDA; CDR2 reads SQIVND (reference sequence). The CDR3 has 15 residues. CDR3 coding DNA: TGTGCCAGTAGACAAGGACGGAGAAACACCGGGGAGCTGTTTTTT. Translation: CASRQGRRNTGELFF. Using reference TRBV19 and TRBJ2-2 for the parts outside the CDR3, the full variable domain is DGGITQSPKYLFRKEGQNVTLSCEQNLNHDAMYWYRQDPGQGLRLIYYSQIVNDFQKGDIAEGYSVSREKKESFPLTVTSAQKNPTAFYLCASRQGRRNTGELFFGEGSRLTVL.

The chain joins TRBV5-1 to TRBJ2-1, with D maybe TRBD1 (5 bases). V was cut by 4 bases and J by 8 bases, with 16 bases left in between. CDR1 is SGHRS and CDR2 is YFSETQ in the germline V gene. CDR3 size: 14 residues. The CDR3: CASSTDNPRDEQFF. CDR3 nucleotide sequence: TGCGCCAGCAGCACGGACAACCCAAGGGATGAGCAGTTCTTC.

The chain combines TRBV13 with TRBJ2-5; TRBD2 matches 14 bases. The germline CDR1 and CDR2 sequences are PRHDT and FYEKMQ (reference sequence). Trimming removed 5 bases from V and 4 bases from J; junction bases left unmatched: 6. This CDR3 contains 16 residues. CDR3 protein: CASSGRLAGGRETQYF. CDR3 nucleotide sequence: TGTGCCAGCAGCGGGAGACTAGCGGGGGGGAGAGAGACCCAGTACTTC. Full variable domain (remainder filled in from reference TRBV13 and TRBJ2-5): AAGVIQSPRHLIKEKRETATLKCYPIPRHDTVYWYQQGPGQDPQFLISFYEKMQSDKGSIPDRFSAQQFSDYHSELNMSSLELGDSALYFCASSGRLAGGRETQYFGPGTRLLVL.

The chain employs TRBV13 and TRBJ2-1; D is uncertain. V lost 0 bases, J lost 5 bases, and 11 bases lay in between. CDR3 size: 15 residues. Germline V gives CDR1 PRHDT, CDR2 FYEKMQ (reference sequence). Here the CDR3 DNA reads TGTGCCAGCAGCTTAGGGACCCATACAAACAATGAGCAGTTCTTC. Translating it yields CASSLGTHTNNEQFF.

The V and J genes are TRBV7-9 and TRBJ2-1, with 14 bases matching TRBD2. Looked up from germline, CDR1 is SEHNR and CDR2 is FQNEAQ (reference sequence). After removal of 3 bases from V and 1 base from J, the junction contained 8 bases not matched to a gene. The CDR3 consists of 19 residues. CDR3 sequence: CASSFATSGGAESYNEQFF. CDR3 sequence (DNA): TGTGCCAGCAGCTTCGCGACTAGCGGGGGGGCCGAATCCTACAATGAGCAGTTCTTC.